Only a few counts were recorded for the clone carrying this T cell receptor (beta chain). What it binds is not known. The ends were cut back, 1 base at V and 4 bases at J, with 7 bases in the middle. CDR3 length: 13 residues. CDR1 SGHTA and CDR2 FQGNSA come from the germline V gene. Sample barcodes and UMIs were carried by the TCR alpha and TCR beta cDNA libraries that 5'RACE generated with constant-segment primers. Using its own MiXCR run on the 5' RACE reads, TCRdb lists one record per CDR3 protein. The sample has over 400,000 distinct CDR3 sequences, roughly a quarter seen once. The data stem from a study of T-cell memory formation after mild COVID-19. Overall study: Largely, TCR clusters stayed within a single donor. The study, taken as a whole, reports: Most CD4+ clones that shrank were in CM and EM, while CD8+ ones turned up in EMRA. Cross-reactive memory seemingly joined, as some responding clones were found in pre-infection memory.

The source of this sequence is an adult woman who had mild COVID-19 (a few samples of this study predate the infection). Cell type and time point are not known. The chain couples TRBV7-2 to TRBJ1-2, with D possibly being TRBD1 (5 bases). The sequenced sample was PBMCs or a T cell subset sorted from them (not recorded which). CDR3 nucleotides: TGTGCCAGCAGCTTAGGACAGCCCTATGGCTACACCTTC. It specifies CASSLGQPYGYTF.